This record covers a single TCR beta chain. This CDR3 has 14 residues. The V end was cut by 4 bases, the J end by 0 bases, with 7 bases between. CDR1 and CDR2 (germline): LNHDA, SQIVND (reference sequence). The entry originates in a study of technical replicates of blood from a few donors. This table comes from immunoSEQ multiplex PCR, and its TCRdb copy is limited to in-frame clones, with some not included. The sample holds under 100,000 clones; roughly 95% are singletons and the top ten take approximately 0.2%. Sequencing was carried out using T cells isolated from PBMCs. The receptor was derived from a human donor in good health. The chain recombines TRBV19 with TRBJ1-3; possibly TRBD1 for D (6 bases). The CDR3 protein is CASSRQASGNTIYF. DNA for the CDR3: TGTGCCAGTAGTAGACAGGCCTCTGGAAACACCATATATTTT.